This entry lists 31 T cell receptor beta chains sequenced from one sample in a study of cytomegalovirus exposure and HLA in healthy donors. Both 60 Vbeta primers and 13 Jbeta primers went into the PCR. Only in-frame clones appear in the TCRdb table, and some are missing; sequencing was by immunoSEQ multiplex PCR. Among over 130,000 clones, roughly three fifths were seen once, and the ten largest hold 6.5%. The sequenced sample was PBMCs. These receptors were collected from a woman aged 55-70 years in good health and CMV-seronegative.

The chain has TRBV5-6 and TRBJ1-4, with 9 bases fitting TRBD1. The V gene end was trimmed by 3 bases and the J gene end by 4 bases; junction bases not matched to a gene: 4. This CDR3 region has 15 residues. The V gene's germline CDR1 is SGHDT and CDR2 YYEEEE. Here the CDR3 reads CASSWAGQGNEKLFF. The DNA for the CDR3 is TGTGCCAGCAGCTGGGCGGGACAGGGTAATGAAAAACTGTTTTTT.

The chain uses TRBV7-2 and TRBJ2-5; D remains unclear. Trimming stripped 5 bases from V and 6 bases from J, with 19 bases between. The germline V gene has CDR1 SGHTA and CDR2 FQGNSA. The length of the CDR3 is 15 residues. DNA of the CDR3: TGTGCCAGCAGCCCAGGCCCGCTAAAACAAAAGACCCAGTACTTC. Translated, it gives CASSPGPLKQKTQYF.

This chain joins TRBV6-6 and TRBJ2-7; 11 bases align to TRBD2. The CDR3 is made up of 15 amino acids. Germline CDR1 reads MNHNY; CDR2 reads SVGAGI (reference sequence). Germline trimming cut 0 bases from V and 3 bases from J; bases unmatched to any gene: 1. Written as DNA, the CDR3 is TGTGCCAGCAGTTACTCTCTAGCGGGAGGCTACGAGCAGTACTTC. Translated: CASSYSLAGGYEQYF.

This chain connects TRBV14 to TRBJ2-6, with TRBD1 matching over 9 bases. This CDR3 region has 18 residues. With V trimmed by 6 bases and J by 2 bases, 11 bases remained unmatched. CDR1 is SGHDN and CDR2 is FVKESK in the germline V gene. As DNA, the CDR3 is TGTGCCAGCAGGAATTACCGGGACAGGGTTGCTGGGGCCAACGTCCTGACTTTC. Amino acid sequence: CASRNYRDRVAGANVLTF.

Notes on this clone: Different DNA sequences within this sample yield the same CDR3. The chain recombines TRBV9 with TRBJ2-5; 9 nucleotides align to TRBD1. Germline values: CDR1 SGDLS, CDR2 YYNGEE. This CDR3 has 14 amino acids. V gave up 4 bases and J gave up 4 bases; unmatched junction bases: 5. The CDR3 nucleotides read TGTGCCAGCAGCTTGACAGGGGGTGGAGAGACCCAGTACTTC. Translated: CASSLTGGGETQYF.

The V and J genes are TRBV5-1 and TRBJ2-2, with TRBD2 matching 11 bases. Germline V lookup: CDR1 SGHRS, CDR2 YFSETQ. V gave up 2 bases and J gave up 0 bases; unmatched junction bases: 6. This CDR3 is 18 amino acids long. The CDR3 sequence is CASSFGLAGPANTGELFF. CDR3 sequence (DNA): TGCGCCAGCAGCTTTGGACTAGCGGGCCCCGCGAACACCGGGGAGCTGTTTTTT. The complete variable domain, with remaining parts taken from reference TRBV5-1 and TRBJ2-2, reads KAGVTQTPRYLIKTRGQQVTLSCSPISGHRSVSWYQQTPGQGLQFLFEYFSETQRNKGNFPGRFSGRQFSNSRSEMNVSTLELGDSALYLCASSFGLAGPANTGELFFGEGSRLTVL.

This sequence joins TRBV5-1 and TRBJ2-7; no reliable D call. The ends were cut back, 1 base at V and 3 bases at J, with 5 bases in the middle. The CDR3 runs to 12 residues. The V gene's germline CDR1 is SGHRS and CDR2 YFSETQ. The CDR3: CASSLIGYEQYF. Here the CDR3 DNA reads TGCGCCAGCAGCTTGATCGGCTACGAGCAGTACTTC.

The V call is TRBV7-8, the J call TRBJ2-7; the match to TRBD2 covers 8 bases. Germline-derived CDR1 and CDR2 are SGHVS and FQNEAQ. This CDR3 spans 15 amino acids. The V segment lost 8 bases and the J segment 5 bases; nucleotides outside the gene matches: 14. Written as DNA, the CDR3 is TGTGCCAGCCGGGGGTCCCGGACTAGCAATCACGAGCAGTACTTC. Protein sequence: CASRGSRTSNHEQYF.

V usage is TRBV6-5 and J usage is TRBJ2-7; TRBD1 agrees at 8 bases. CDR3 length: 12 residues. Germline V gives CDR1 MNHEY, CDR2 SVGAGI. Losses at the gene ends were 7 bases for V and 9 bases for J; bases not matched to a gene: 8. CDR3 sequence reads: CASTGTGAGQYF. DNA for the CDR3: TGTGCCAGCACCGGGACAGGCGCGGGGCAGTACTTC.

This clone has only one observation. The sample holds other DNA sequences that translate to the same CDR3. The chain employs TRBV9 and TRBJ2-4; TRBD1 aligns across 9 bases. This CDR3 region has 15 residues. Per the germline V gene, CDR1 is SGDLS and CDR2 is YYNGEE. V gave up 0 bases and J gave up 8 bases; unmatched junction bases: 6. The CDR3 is CASSVAGTGRDIQYF. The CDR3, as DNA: TGTGCCAGCAGCGTAGCGGGGACAGGGAGGGACATTCAGTACTTC.

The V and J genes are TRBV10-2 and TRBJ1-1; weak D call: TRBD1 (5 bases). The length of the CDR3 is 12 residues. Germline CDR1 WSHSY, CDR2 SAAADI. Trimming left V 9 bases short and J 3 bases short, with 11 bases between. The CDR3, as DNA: TGCGCCAGTCAAAGACAGTACACTGAAGCTTTCTTT. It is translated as CASQRQYTEAFF.

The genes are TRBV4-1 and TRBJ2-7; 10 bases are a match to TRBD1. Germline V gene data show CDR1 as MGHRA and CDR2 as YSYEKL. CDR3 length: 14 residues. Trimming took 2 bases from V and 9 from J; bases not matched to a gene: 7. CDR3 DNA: TGCGCCAGCAGCCAACCGGGACAGGGGCCTTCGCAGTACTTC. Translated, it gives CASSQPGQGPSQYF.

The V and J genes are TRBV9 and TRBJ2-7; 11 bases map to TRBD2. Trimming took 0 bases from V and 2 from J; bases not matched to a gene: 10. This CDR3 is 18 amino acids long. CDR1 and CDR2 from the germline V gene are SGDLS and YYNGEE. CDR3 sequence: CASSVGISGRVGAYEQYF. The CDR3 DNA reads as TGTGCCAGCAGCGTAGGAATTAGCGGGAGGGTGGGTGCCTACGAGCAGTACTTC.

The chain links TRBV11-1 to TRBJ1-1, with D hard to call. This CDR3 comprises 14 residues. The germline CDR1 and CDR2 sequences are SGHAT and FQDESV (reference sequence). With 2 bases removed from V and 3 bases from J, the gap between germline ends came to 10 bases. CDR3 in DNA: TGTGCCAGCAGCTTAACTAGCGCCCACACTGAAGCTTTCTTT. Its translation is CASSLTSAHTEAFF.

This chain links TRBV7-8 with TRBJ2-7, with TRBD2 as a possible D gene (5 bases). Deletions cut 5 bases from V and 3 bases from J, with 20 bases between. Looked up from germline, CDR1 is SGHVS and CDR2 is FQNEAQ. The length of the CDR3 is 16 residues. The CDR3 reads CASSPLRSGGGYEQYF. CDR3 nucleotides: TGTGCCAGCAGCCCCCTGAGGAGCGGAGGAGGCTACGAGCAGTACTTC. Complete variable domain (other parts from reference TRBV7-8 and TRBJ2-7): GAGVSQSPRYKVAKRGQDVALRCDPISGHVSLFWYQQALGQGPEFLTYFQNEAQLDKSGLPSDRFFAERPEGSVSTLKIQRTQQEDSAVYLCASSPLRSGGGYEQYFGPGTRLTVT.

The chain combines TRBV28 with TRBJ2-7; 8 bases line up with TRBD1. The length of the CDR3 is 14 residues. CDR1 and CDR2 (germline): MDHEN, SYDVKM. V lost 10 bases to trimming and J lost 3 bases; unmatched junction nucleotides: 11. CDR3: CATPIHGQGYEQYF. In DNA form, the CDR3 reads TGTGCCACCCCTATCCACGGACAGGGCTACGAGCAGTACTTC.

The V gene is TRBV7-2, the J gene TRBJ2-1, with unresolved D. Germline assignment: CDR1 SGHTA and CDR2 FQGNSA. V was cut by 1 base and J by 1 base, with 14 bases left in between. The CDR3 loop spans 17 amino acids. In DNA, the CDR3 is TGTGCCAGCAGCTTAGGAGGTCCGGTTAAATCCTACAATGAGCAGTTCTTC. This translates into CASSLGGPVKSYNEQFF.

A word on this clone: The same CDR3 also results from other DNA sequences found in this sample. In nucleotides, the CDR3 is TGCAGTGCTGCCAGGGGTCCTGAAGCTTTCTTT. Translated: CSAARGPEAFF. This sequence joins TRBV20-1 and TRBJ1-1, with a tentative D call TRBD1 (6 bases). Germline assignment: CDR1 DFQATT and CDR2 SNEGSKA (reference sequence). The V and J ends lost 5 bases and 6 bases respectively, with 10 bases between them. The CDR3 totals 11 residues.

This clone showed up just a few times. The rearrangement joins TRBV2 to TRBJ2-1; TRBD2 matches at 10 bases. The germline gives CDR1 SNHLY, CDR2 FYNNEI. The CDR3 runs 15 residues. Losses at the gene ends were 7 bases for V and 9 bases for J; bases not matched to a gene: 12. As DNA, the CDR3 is TGTGCCAGCACCTCTCTAGCGGGAGTCCCGACTGAGCAGTTCTTC. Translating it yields CASTSLAGVPTEQFF. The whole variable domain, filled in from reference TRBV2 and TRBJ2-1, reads EPEVTQTPSHQVTQMGQEVILRCVPISNHLYFYWYRQILGQKVEFLVSFYNNEISEKSEIFDDQFSVERPDGSNFTLKIRSTKLEDSAMYFCASTSLAGVPTEQFFGPGTRLTVL.

For the CDR3, the DNA is TGTGCCAGCAGCCCCCACGGAGTAGGGGTCAATGAGCAGTTCTTC. Amino acids: CASSPHGVGVNEQFF. The V and J genes are TRBV7-7 and TRBJ2-1; tentative D call: TRBD1 (5 bases). CDR3 length: 15 amino acids. CDR1 and CDR2 from the germline V gene are SSHAT and FNYEAQ (reference sequence). The V gene lost 5 bases and the J gene lost 6 bases, with 17 bases spanning the gap.

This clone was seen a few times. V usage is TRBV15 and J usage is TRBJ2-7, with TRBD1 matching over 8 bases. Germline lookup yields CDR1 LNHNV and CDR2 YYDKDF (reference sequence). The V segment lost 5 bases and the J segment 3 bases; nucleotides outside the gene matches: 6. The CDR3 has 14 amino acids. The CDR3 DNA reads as TGTGCCACCAGCGGTCGGACAGGGCGCTACGAGCAGTACTTC. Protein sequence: CATSGRTGRYEQYF.

In DNA, the CDR3 is TGTGCCATCAACCAGGACAGGGGATGGGGCTACACCTTC. It yields the protein CAINQDRGWGYTF. The J gene is TRBJ1-2, the V gene TRBV10-3, with 9 positions matching TRBD1. Germline V gene sequence: CDR1 ENHRY, CDR2 SYGVKD. After removal of 7 bases from V and 8 bases from J, the junction contained 8 bases not matched to a gene. This CDR3 comprises 13 residues.

CDR3 loop: CSVDRGLGTEAFF. DNA for the CDR3: TGCAGCGTTGACAGGGGATTGGGGACTGAAGCTTTCTTT. The chain employs TRBV29-1 and TRBJ1-1; perhaps TRBD1 as D (6 bases). Trimming removed 3 bases from V and 5 bases from J, with 13 bases in between. CDR1 SQVTM and CDR2 ANQGSEA come from the germline V gene. This CDR3 comprises 13 residues.

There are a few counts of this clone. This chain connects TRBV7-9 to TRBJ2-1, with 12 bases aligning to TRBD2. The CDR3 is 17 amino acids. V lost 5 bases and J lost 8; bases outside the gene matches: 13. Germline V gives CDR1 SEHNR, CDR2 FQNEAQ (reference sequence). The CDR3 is CASSATLAGGPIHEQFF. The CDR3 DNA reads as TGTGCCAGCAGCGCAACCCTAGCGGGGGGGCCGATCCATGAGCAGTTCTTC.

CDR3 nucleotides: TGCGCCAGCAGCTTGGCCGCGGTAGGGGGCTTTTCAACTAATGAAAAACTGTTTTTT. This gives the protein CASSLAAVGGFSTNEKLFF. The chain uses TRBV5-1 and TRBJ1-4, with 7 positions matching TRBD1. Germline V gene lookup returns CDR1 SGHRS and CDR2 YFSETQ. Trimming at V came to 0 bases and at J to 0 bases, leaving 11 bases not matched to a gene. The CDR3 has 19 amino acids.

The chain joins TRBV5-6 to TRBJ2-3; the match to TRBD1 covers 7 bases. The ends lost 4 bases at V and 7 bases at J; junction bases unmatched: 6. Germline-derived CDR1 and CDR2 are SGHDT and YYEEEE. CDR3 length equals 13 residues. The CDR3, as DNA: TGTGCCAGCAGCCCGACAGGGCCATATACGCAGTATTTT. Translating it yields CASSPTGPYTQYF.

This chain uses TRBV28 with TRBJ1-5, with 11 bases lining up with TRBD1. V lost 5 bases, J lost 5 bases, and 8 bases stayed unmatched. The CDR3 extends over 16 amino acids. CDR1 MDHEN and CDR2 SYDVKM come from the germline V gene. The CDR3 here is CASSPWTGGEHQPQHF. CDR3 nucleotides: TGTGCCAGCAGTCCCTGGACAGGGGGCGAGCATCAGCCCCAGCATTTT. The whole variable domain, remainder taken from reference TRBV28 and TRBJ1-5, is DVKVTQSSRYLVKRTGEKVFLECVQDMDHENMFWYRQDPGLGLRLIYFSYDVKMKEKGDIPEGYSVSREKKERFSLILESASTNQTSMYLCASSPWTGGEHQPQHFGDGTRLSIL.

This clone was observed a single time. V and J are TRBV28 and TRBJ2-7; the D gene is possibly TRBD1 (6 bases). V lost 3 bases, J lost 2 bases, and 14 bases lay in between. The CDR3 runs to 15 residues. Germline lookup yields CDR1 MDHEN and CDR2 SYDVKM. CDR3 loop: CASSFSDRKPYEQYF. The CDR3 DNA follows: TGTGCCAGCAGTTTCTCCGACAGGAAACCCTACGAGCAGTACTTC.

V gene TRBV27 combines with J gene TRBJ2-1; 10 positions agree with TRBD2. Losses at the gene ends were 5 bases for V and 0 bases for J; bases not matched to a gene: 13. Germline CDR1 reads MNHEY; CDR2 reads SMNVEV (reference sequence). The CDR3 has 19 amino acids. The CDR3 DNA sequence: TGTGCCAGCAGTCTGATAGATCCGGGACTAGCGAGCTCCTACAATGAGCAGTTCTTC. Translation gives CASSLIDPGLASSYNEQFF.

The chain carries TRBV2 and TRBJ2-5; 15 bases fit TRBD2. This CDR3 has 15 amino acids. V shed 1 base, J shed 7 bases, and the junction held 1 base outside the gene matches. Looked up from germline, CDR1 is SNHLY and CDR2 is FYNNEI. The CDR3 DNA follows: TGTGCCAGCAGTGAAGGGACTAGCGGGGGGGGGACCCAGTACTTC. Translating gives CASSEGTSGGGTQYF.

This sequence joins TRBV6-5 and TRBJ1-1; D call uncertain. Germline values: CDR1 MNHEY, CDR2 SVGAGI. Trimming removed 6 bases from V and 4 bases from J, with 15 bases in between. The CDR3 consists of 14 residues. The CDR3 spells CASRTRTGSTEAFF. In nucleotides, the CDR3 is TGTGCCAGCAGAACCCGGACGGGGAGCACTGAAGCTTTCTTT.